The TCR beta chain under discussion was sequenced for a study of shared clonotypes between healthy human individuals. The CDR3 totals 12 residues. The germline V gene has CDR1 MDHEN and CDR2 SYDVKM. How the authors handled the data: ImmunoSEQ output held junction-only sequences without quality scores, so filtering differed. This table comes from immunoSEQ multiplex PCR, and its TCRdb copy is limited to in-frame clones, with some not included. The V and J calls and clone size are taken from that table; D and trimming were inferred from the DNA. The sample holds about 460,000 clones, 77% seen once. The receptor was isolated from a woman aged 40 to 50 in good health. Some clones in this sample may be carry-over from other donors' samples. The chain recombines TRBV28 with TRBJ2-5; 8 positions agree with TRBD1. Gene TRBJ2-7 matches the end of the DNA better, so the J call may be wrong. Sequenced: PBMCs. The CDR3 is CASTGQAYEQYF. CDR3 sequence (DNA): TGTGCCAGCACGGGACAGGCCTACGAGCAGTACTTC.